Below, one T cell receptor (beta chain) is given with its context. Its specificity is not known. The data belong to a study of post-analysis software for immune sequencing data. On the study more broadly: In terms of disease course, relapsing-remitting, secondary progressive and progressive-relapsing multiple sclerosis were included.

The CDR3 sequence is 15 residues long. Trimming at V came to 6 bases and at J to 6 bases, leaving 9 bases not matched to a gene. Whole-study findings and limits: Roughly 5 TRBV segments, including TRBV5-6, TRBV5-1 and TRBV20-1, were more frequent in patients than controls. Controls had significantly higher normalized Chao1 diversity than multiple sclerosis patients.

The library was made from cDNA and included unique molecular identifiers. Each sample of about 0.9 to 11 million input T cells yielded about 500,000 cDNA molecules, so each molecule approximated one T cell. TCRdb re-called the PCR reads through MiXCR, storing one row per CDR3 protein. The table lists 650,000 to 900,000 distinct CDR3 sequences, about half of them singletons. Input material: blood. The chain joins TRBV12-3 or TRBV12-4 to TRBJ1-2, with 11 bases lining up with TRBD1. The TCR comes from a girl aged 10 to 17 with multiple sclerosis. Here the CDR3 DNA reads TGTGCCAGCAGCAAGAGGACAGGGGGCGTCGATGGCTACACCTTC. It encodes CASSKRTGGVDGYTF.